A single sample gave rise to the 24 T cell receptor beta chains below, sequenced in a study of blood T cell repertoires in COVID-19. The data were produced by immunoSEQ multiplex PCR, yet TCRdb's version contains in-frame clones alone and is incomplete. The sample consists of 90,000 or so clones, around 89% of them appearing once. The source material was peripheral blood. These receptors were collected from a woman older than 75 with active or convalescent COVID-19.

V and J are TRBV2 and TRBJ2-7; possible D gene TRBD2, 5 bases. CDR3 size: 15 residues. Germline-derived CDR1 and CDR2 are SNHLY and FYNNEI. Trimming pared 4 bases from V and 1 base from J, leaving 14 bases between. The CDR3 nucleotides are TGTGCCAGCAGTGTCGGCGCGGGTGAGTCCTACGAGCAGTACTTC. Protein sequence: CASSVGAGESYEQYF.

V usage is TRBV28 and J usage is TRBJ1-1, with a possible D match to TRBD1 (6 bases). CDR3 length: 14 residues. In germline, CDR1 is MDHEN, CDR2 SYDVKM. The germline V and J ends were trimmed by 6 bases and 0 bases, with 11 bases remaining between them. CDR3 sequence reads: CASRQGILNTEAFF. CDR3 nucleotide sequence: TGTGCCAGCAGGCAGGGGATTTTGAACACTGAAGCTTTCTTT.

The V and J genes are TRBV9 and TRBJ1-1, with 7 bases matching TRBD1. J lost 0 bases, V lost 3 bases, and 5 bases had no gene match. This CDR3 has 15 amino acids. Germline V gene lookup returns CDR1 SGDLS and CDR2 YYNGEE. The CDR3 DNA is TGTGCCAGCAGCGGAGGGGGCAGTTTGAACACTGAAGCTTTCTTT. It codes for CASSGGGSLNTEAFF.

The chain links TRBV4-1 to TRBJ1-5; D is unclear. The CDR3 consists of 13 residues. The V gene's germline CDR1 is MGHRA and CDR2 YSYEKL. Between the trimmed V and J ends, which lost 1 base and 7 bases, there was a span of 8 bases. CDR3 in amino acids: CASSQAGRQPQHF. CDR3 in DNA: TGCGCCAGCAGCCAAGCCGGGAGGCAGCCCCAGCATTTT.

The CDR3 bases are TGTGCCAGCAGCCAAATCCCGGGACAGACCTACGAGCAGTACTTC. Translating gives CASSQIPGQTYEQYF. The chain links TRBV14 to TRBJ2-7; TRBD1 matches at 7 bases. Germline assignment: CDR1 SGHDN and CDR2 FVKESK. The CDR3 consists of 15 residues. Trimming at V came to 2 bases and at J to 2 bases, leaving 6 bases not matched to a gene.

This sequence joins TRBV5-1 and TRBJ2-3; D is perhaps TRBD2 (6 bases). CDR1 SGHRS and CDR2 YFSETQ come from the germline V gene. V lost 1 base to trimming and J lost 2 bases, with 11 bases between them. The CDR3 runs to 15 residues. Written as DNA, the CDR3 is TGCGCCAGCAGCTTGTACGGGAGCAACACAGATACGCAGTATTTT. Amino acids: CASSLYGSNTDTQYF.

The chain has TRBV24-1 and TRBJ1-5; TRBD1 agrees at 8 bases. Unmatched junction bases numbered 7, after V lost 6 bases and J lost 4 bases. Germline V gene data show CDR1 as KGHDR and CDR2 as SFDVKD. CDR3 length equals 15 residues. CDR3 nucleotide sequence: TGTGCCACCAGTCGAGCAGGGGGCCTGAATCAGCCCCAGCATTTT. This translates into CATSRAGGLNQPQHF.

This chain connects TRBV27 to TRBJ1-1; 12 bases match TRBD1. Germline-derived CDR1 and CDR2 are MNHEY and SMNVEV (reference sequence). Trimming took 2 bases from V and 9 from J; bases not matched to a gene: 4. The CDR3 is 14 residues long. The CDR3 protein is CASSLRDRGLKAFF. DNA of the CDR3: TGTGCCAGCAGTTTAAGGGACAGGGGGCTAAAAGCTTTCTTT.

The V call is TRBV2, the J call TRBJ2-1; possible D gene TRBD2, 5 bases. The CDR3 extends over 13 amino acids. Per germline, CDR1 SNHLY and CDR2 FYNNEI. V was cut by 2 bases and J by 7 bases, with 9 bases left in between. The CDR3 DNA follows: TGTGCCAGCAGTGAATTGAGGGAGAATGAGCAGTTCTTC. Protein sequence: CASSELRENEQFF. Supplemented by reference TRBV2 and TRBJ2-1, the full variable domain reads EPEVTQTPSHQVTQMGQEVILRCVPISNHLYFYWYRQILGQKVEFLVSFYNNEISEKSEIFDDQFSVERPDGSNFTLKIRSTKLEDSAMYFCASSELRENEQFFGPGTRLTVL.

The rearrangement links TRBV2 to TRBJ2-1; 13 bases map to TRBD2. Germline V CDR1 and CDR2: SNHLY, FYNNEI. This CDR3 has 15 amino acids. J lost 9 bases, V lost 7 bases, and 9 bases had no gene match. The CDR3 sequence: CASIATSGRAREQFF. In DNA form, the CDR3 reads TGTGCCAGCATTGCTACTAGCGGGAGGGCCCGTGAGCAGTTCTTC.

This clone showed up just once. The V call is TRBV7-9, the J call TRBJ2-7; 7 nucleotides line up with TRBD1. Germline-derived CDR1 and CDR2 are SEHNR and FQNEAQ (reference sequence). The CDR3 has 14 amino acids. Trimming removed 5 bases from V and 0 bases from J; junction bases left unmatched: 4. Here the CDR3 reads CASSKTGSSYEQYF. The DNA for the CDR3 is TGTGCCAGCAGCAAGACAGGGTCCTCCTACGAGCAGTACTTC. Using reference TRBV7-9 and TRBJ2-7 for the parts outside the CDR3, the full variable domain is DTGVSQNPRHKITKRGQNVTFRCDPISEHNRLYWYRQTLGQGPEFLTYFQNEAQLEKSRLLSDRFSAERPKGSFSTLEIQRTEQGDSAMYLCASSKTGSSYEQYFGPGTRLTVT.

The J gene is TRBJ2-7, the V gene TRBV3-1 (or the pseudogene TRBV3-2); 8 bases line up with TRBD2. The CDR3 totals 15 residues. Germline V gives CDR1 LGHDT, CDR2 YNNKEL (reference sequence). J lost 5 bases, V lost 0 bases, and 6 bases had no gene match. The CDR3: CASSQDWNSGNEQYF. In DNA form, the CDR3 reads TGTGCCAGCAGCCAAGATTGGAATAGCGGGAACGAGCAGTACTTC.

This clone was counted between two and nine times. This chain links TRBV28 with TRBJ2-4; D perhaps matches TRBD2 (6 bases). Trimming took 2 bases from V and 1 from J, leaving 15 bases between them. The length of the CDR3 is 17 residues. CDR1 and CDR2 from the germline V gene are MDHEN and SYDVKM. CDR3 sequence (DNA): TGTGCCAGCAGTTTAGGCGGGACCTCAGGGGCCAAAAACATTCAGTACTTC. It specifies CASSLGGTSGAKNIQYF.

The chain couples TRBV6-5 to TRBJ2-5; 12 bases match TRBD1. V dropped 7 bases and J dropped 5; count of bases not matched to a gene: 8. The CDR3 contains 15 residues. The germline CDR1 and CDR2 sequences are MNHEY and SVGAGI. The CDR3 DNA reads as TGTGCCAGCACCCCGGGACAGGGGGCTTTGGAGACCCAGTACTTC. It yields the protein CASTPGQGALETQYF.

The gene calls are TRBV2 and TRBJ1-3; D ambiguous. Trimming took off 7 bases at V and 0 bases at J, with 13 bases between the two ends. The CDR3 runs to 15 residues. The germline V gene has CDR1 SNHLY and CDR2 FYNNEI. The CDR3 loop reads CASTRETISGNTIYF. The CDR3 DNA reads TGTGCCAGCACGAGGGAGACTATCTCTGGAAACACCATATATTTT. Drawing the rest from reference TRBV2 and TRBJ1-3, the complete variable domain is EPEVTQTPSHQVTQMGQEVILRCVPISNHLYFYWYRQILGQKVEFLVSFYNNEISEKSEIFDDQFSVERPDGSNFTLKIRSTKLEDSAMYFCASTRETISGNTIYFGEGSWLTVV.

This chain links TRBV24-1 with TRBJ2-2, with 15 nucleotides matching TRBD2. V was pared by 3 bases and J by 0 bases, with 7 bases of the junction left unmatched. Germline CDR1 and CDR2: KGHDR and SFDVKD. The CDR3 consists of 20 residues. CDR3 sequence (DNA): TGTGCCACCAGTGATCCCCCGGGACTAGCGGGAGGACCGAACACCGGGGAGCTGTTTTTT. It translates to CATSDPPGLAGGPNTGELFF.

CDR3 sequence (DNA): TGTGCCAGCAGCTTCGGACTCCGGGTCGGGGATACGCAGTATTTT. Amino acids: CASSFGLRVGDTQYF. V usage is TRBV11-2 and J usage is TRBJ2-3, with D perhaps TRBD2 (5 bases). Germline CDR1 SGHAT, CDR2 FQNNGV. V lost 3 bases to trimming and J lost 6 bases, with 16 bases between them. This CDR3 is 15 amino acids long.

This chain uses TRBV18 with TRBJ2-7, with 7 bases matching TRBD1. The CDR3 is made up of 15 amino acids. Losses at the gene ends were 0 bases for V and 6 bases for J; bases not matched to a gene: 8. Germline loops: CDR1 KGHSH, CDR2 LQKENI. The CDR3 spells CASSPPEEGAGEQYF. CDR3 DNA sequence: TGTGCCAGCTCACCACCGGAAGAGGGGGCGGGCGAGCAGTACTTC.

This clone appeared a single time. J is TRBJ2-2 and V is TRBV4-3; D may be TRBD1 (5 bases). Trimming cost V 1 base and J 0 bases, with 24 bases left between them. This CDR3 is 21 amino acids long. Germline V gene lookup returns CDR1 LGHNA and CDR2 YSLEER. The CDR3 region has the DNA TGCGCCAGCAGCCAAGCCCACAGGAACCGTGCCCCTTTAGCGAACACCGGGGAGCTGTTTTTT. The encoded protein is CASSQAHRNRAPLANTGELFF.

The J gene is TRBJ1-3, the V gene TRBV9; no definite D call. The CDR3 has 16 amino acids. The V end lost 0 bases, the J end lost 0 bases, and 10 bases lay between the germline ends. Germline assignment: CDR1 SGDLS and CDR2 YYNGEE. CDR3 coding DNA: TGTGCCAGCAGCGTAGACCCTCGGGGCTCTGGAAACACCATATATTTT. Translation: CASSVDPRGSGNTIYF.

The V and J genes are TRBV28 and TRBJ2-1; the D gene is possibly TRBD2 (6 bases). The V and J ends lost 2 bases and 4 bases respectively, with 15 bases between them. Germline CDR1 reads MDHEN; CDR2 reads SYDVKM. The length of the CDR3 is 16 residues. This CDR3 is CASSLARWRVYNEQFF. The CDR3 DNA reads TGTGCCAGCAGTTTAGCCCGGTGGAGGGTGTACAATGAGCAGTTCTTC.

J is TRBJ2-7 and V is TRBV5-5; 9 bases are a match to TRBD1. Germline CDR1 reads SGHKS; CDR2 reads YYEKEE (reference sequence). The trim removed 5 bases at V and 3 bases at J, leaving 9 bases unmatched. The CDR3 has 15 residues. CDR3 in amino acids: CASRAGTGTNYEQYF. Here the CDR3 DNA reads TGTGCCAGCAGGGCCGGGACAGGGACGAACTACGAGCAGTACTTC.

This clone was counted only a few times. This chain connects TRBV6-1 to TRBJ2-7; 8 bases fit TRBD2. Germline loops: CDR1 MNHNS, CDR2 SASEGT. The length of the CDR3 is 14 residues. V lost 2 bases and J lost 0; bases outside the gene matches: 0. The chain's CDR3 is CASSESGSSYEQYF. The CDR3 region has the DNA TGTGCCAGCAGTGAAAGCGGGAGCTCCTACGAGCAGTACTTC.

This chain connects TRBV18 to TRBJ1-1, with D uncertain. V was cut by 0 bases and J by 2 bases, with 10 bases left in between. This CDR3 has 15 amino acids. Germline V lookup: CDR1 KGHSH, CDR2 LQKENI. The CDR3 protein is CASSPPGGVNTEAFF. The CDR3 DNA reads TGTGCCAGCTCACCACCGGGCGGGGTTAACACTGAAGCTTTCTTT.